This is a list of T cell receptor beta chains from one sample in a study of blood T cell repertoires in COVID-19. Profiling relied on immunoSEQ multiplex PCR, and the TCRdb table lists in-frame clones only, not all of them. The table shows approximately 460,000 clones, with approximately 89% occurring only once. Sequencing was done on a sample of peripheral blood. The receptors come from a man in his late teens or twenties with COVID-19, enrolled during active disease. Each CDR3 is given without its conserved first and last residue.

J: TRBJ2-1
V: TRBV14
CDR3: ASSQDRGRGKQF

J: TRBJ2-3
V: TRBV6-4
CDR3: ASSDSFIPGQGKDTQY

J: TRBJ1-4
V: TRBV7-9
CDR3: ASSPRGGWDEKLF

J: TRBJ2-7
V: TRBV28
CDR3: ASQYRASYEQY

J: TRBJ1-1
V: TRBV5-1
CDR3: ASRPQGAMNTEAF

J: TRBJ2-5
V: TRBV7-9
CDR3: ASSDSVGVRETQY

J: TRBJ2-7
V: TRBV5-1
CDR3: ASSVQRLAGGRSSYEQY

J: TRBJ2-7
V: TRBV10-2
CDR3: ATLSGGTSGYEQY

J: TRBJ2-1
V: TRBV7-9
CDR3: ASSQGLARYNEQF

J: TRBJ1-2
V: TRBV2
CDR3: ASSTGFGYT

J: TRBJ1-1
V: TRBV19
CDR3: ASSPQDRRNTEAF

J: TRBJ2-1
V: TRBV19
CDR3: ASSTRLYNEQF

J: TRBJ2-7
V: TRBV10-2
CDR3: ASSEPPSAGVSEQY

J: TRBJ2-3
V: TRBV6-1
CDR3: ASSEKEHRTDTQY

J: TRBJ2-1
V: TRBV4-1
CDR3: ASSQDRLGNEQF

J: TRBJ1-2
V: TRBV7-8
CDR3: ASSLRSAGMSPYGYT

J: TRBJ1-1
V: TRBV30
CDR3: AWHGDRSISEAF

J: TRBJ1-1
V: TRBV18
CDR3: ASSRGPAGNTEAF

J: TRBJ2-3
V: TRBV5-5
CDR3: ASSLAGADTQY

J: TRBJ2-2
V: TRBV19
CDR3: ASSTVLNYTGELF

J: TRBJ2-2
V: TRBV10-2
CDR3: ASSEGRNTGELF

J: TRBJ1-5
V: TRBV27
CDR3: ASSPTGGRYSNQPQH

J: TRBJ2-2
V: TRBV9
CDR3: ASSVARGAIAGELF

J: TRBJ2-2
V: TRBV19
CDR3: ASSATTAWELF

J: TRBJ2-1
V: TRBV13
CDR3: ASSLTFLTSYNEQF

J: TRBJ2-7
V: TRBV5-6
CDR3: ASSAGLAGPEQY

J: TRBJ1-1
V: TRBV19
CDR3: ASSRSGGRWDEAF

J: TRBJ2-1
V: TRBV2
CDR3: ASSEKETGVTREL

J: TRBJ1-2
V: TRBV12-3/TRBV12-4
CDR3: ASSLGRGYT

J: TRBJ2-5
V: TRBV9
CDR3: ASSVEAGARETQY

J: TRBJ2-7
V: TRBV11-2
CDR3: ASSSGTSGVTYEQY

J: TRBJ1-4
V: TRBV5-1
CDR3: ASSPFDRGRPEKLF

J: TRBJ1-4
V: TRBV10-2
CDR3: ASRWAREEKLF

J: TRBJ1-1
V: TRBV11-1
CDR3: ASSLERYTEAF

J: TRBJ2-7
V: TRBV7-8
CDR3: ASSSDRGPSYEQY

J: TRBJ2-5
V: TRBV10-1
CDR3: ASSESPSRSETQY

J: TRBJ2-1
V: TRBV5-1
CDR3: ASSLSPLGDNEQF

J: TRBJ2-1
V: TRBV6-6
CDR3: ASSPQGLAGDEQF

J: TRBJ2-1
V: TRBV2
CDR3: ASSELAGGLAGRNEQF

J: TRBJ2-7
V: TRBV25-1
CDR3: ASRTQGAKGSYEQY

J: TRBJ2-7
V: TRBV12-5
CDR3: ASGPGTGPYEQY

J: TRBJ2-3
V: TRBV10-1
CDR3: ASARGGADTQY

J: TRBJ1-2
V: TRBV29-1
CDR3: SVEDEEGGGYT

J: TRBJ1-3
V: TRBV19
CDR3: AINFVGQGANSGNTIY

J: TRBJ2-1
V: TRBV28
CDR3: ASSFNHLLAAPYNEQF

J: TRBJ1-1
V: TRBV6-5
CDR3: ASKTGPEAF

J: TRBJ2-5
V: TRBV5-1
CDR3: ASSKGQVRQETQY

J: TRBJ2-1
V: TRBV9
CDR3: ASSVVSGHLSEQF

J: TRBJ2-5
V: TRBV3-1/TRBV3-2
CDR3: ASSQLGQGEETQY

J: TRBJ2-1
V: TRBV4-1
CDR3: ASSQGSHRIRNEQF

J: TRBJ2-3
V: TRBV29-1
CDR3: SVRGKGLESTDTQY

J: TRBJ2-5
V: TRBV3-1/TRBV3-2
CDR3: ASSQVGRQETQY

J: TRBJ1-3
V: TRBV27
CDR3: ASRTGLSGNTIY